The present T cell receptor (beta chain) was sequenced within a study of early stage breast cancer tumors. Study overall: Most invasive tumors, about 75% of the 16, were ER+/PR+/HER2-.

This clone was seen a few times. Its antigen is undetermined. Germline loops: CDR1 SGHVS, CDR2 FNYEAQ. V was pared by 5 bases and J by 5 bases, with 5 bases of the junction left unmatched. This CDR3 comprises 13 residues. Whole-study results and caveats: Tumors had about 2.6-fold higher T cell density than normal breast. Commonly generated sequences made up most enriched TCRB sequences shared between patients. Tumor and normal breast were distinguished via blood comparison in about 90% of the 16 patients.

Method: immunoSEQ multiplex PCR; TCRdb's copy keeps in-frame clones and lacks some. The sample yields more than 65,000 clones, 80% seen once. The source is a person aged 35-49 years with breast cancer. Material for sequencing was blood. The rearrangement links TRBV7-6 to TRBJ2-5; 7 nucleotides align to TRBD1. The CDR3 region has the DNA TGTGCCAGCAGCACAAACAGGGGCGAGACCCAGTACTTC. Amino acid sequence: CASSTNRGETQYF. Looking up the rest from reference TRBV7-6 and TRBJ2-5 gives the full variable domain: GAGVSQSPRYKVTKRGQDVALRCDPISGHVSLYWYRQALGQGPEFLTYFNYEAQQDKSGLPNDRFSAERPEGSISTLTIQRTEQRDSAMYRCASSTNRGETQYFGPGTRLLVL.